This T cell receptor (beta chain) was captured in a study of response to subunit inactivated influenza vaccine. TCRdb redid the calling of the RT-PCR reads with MiXCR, one entry per CDR3 protein. The sample consists of hundreds of thousands of distinct CDR3 sequences, about 11% of them appearing once. Germline CDR1 ENHRY, CDR2 SYGVKD. Losses at the gene ends were 2 bases for V and 0 bases for J; bases not matched to a gene: 4. The CDR3 loop spans 16 amino acids. This clonotype has only a few counts. The TCR sequence derives from a man aged 45-65 years who received an inactivated influenza vaccine. Specimen: PBMCs from blood, collected on the day of vaccination. The V gene is TRBV10-3, the J gene TRBJ2-1, with 7 bases identical to TRBD2. CDR3 region: CAISEQRGSSYNEQFF. The CDR3 region has the DNA TGTGCCATCAGTGAGCAGCGGGGCTCCTCCTACAATGAGCAGTTCTTC.